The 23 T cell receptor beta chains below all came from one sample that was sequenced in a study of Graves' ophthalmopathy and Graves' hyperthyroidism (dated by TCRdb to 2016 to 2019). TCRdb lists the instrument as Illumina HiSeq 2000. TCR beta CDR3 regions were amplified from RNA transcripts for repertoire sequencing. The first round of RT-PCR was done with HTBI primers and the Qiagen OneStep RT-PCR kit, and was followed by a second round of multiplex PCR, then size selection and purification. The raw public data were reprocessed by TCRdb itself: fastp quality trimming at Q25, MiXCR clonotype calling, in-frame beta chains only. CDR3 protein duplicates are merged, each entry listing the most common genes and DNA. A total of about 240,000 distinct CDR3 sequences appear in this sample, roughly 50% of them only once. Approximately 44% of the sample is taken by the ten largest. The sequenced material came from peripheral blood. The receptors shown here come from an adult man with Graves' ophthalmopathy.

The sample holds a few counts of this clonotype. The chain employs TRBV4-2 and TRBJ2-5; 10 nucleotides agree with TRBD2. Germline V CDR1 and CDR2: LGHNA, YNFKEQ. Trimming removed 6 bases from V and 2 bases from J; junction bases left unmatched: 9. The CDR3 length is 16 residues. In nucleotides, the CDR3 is TGTGCCAGCAGGTCAGCGGGGGGGCGATTACAAGAGACCCAGTACTTC. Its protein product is CASRSAGGRLQETQYF.

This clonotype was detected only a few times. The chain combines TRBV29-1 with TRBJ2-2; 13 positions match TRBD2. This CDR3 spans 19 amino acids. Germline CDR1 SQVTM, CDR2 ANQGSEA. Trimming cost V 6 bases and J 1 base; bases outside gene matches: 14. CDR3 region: CSVRSSLAGGNLNTGELFF. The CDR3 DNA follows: TGCAGCGTGCGTTCCTCACTAGCGGGGGGGAATTTGAACACCGGGGAGCTGTTTTTT.

For the CDR3, the DNA is TGTGCCAGCCTCCGGGACACTAACACCGGGGAGCTGTTTTTT. As protein: CASLRDTNTGELFF. The chain employs TRBV2 and TRBJ2-2; TRBD1 is a possible D gene (6 bases). Trimming pared 8 bases from V and 2 bases from J, leaving 12 bases between. Germline assignment: CDR1 SNHLY and CDR2 FYNNEI. The CDR3 has 14 residues. The full variable domain, rest sourced from reference TRBV2 and TRBJ2-2, is EPEVTQTPSHQVTQMGQEVILRCVPISNHLYFYWYRQILGQKVEFLVSFYNNEISEKSEIFDDQFSVERPDGSNFTLKIRSTKLEDSAMYFCASLRDTNTGELFFGEGSRLTVL.

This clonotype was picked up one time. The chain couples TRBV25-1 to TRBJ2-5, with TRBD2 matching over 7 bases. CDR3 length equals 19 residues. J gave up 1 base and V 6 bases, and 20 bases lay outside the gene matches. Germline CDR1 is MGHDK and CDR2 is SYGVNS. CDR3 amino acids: CASSSRDPGPAGRQETQYF. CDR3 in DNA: TGTGCCAGCAGCTCACGGGACCCGGGACCAGCGGGGCGCCAAGAGACCCAGTACTTC.

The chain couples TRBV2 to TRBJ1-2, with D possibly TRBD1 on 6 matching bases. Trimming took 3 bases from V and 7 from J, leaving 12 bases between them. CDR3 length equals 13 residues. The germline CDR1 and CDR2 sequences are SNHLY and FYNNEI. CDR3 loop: CASSETGGFGYTF. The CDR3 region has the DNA TGTGCCAGCAGTGAGACCGGGGGCTTTGGCTACACCTTC.

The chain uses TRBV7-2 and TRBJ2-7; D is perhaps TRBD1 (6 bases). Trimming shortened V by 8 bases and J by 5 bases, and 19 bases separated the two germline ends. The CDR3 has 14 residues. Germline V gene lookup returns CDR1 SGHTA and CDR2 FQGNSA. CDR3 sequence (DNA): TGTGCCAGCTCACCACGGACAGATAAAAACGAGCAGTACTTC. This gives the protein CASSPRTDKNEQYF.

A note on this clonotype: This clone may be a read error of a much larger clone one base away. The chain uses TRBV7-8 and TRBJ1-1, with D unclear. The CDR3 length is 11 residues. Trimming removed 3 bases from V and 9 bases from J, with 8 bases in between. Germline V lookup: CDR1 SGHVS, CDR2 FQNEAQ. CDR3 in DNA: TGTGCCAGCAGCTTCGGGCTCCAAGCTTTCTTT. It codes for CASSFGLQAFF.

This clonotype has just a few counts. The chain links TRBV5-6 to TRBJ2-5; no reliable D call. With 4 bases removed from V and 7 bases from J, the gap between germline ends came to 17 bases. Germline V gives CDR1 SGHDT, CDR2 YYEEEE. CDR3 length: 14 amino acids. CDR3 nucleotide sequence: TGTGCCAGCAGCCTCGCTGGCACGGACGGGACCCAGTACTTC. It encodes CASSLAGTDGTQYF.

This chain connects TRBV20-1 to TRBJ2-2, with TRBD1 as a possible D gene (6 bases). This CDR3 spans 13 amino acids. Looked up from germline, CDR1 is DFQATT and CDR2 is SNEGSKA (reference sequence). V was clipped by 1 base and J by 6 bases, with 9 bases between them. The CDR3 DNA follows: TGCAGTGCTAGAGCCAACAGGGCCGGGGAGCTGTTTTTT. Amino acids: CSARANRAGELFF.

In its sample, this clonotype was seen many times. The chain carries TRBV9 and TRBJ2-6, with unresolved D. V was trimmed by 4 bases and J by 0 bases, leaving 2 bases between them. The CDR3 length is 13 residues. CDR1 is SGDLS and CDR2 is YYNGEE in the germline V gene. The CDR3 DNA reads TGTGCCAGCAGCTCCTCTGGGGCCAACGTCCTGACTTTC. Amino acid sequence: CASSSSGANVLTF.

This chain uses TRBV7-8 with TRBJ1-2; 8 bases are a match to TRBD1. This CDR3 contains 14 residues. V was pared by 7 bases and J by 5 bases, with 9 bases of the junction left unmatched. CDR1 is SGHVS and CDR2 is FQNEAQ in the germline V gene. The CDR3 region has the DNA TGTGCCAGCACCGGACAGGGAACGACTTATGGCTACACCTTC. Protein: CASTGQGTTYGYTF.

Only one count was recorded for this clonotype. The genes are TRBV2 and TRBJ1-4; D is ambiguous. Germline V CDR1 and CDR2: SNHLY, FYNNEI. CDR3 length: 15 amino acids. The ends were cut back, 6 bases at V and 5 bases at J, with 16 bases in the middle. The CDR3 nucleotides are TGTGCCAGCAGAGCGAAAAGCTCCTACAATGAAAAACTGTTTTTT. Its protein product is CASRAKSSYNEKLFF. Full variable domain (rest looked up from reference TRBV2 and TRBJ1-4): EPEVTQTPSHQVTQMGQEVILRCVPISNHLYFYWYRQILGQKVEFLVSFYNNEISEKSEIFDDQFSVERPDGSNFTLKIRSTKLEDSAMYFCASRAKSSYNEKLFFGSGTQLSVL.

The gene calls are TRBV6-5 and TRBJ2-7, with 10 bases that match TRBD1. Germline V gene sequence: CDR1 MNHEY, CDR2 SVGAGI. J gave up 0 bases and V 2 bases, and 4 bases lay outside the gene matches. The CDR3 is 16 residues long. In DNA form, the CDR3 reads TGTGCCAGCAGTTACCGAGGACAGGGGGGCTCCTACGAGCAGTACTTC. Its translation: CASSYRGQGGSYEQYF.

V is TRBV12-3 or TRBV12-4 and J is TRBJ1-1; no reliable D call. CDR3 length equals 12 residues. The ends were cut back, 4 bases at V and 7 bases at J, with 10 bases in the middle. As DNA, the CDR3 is TGTGCCAGCAGTTACCCGGGTGATGAAGCTTTCTTT. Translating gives CASSYPGDEAFF.

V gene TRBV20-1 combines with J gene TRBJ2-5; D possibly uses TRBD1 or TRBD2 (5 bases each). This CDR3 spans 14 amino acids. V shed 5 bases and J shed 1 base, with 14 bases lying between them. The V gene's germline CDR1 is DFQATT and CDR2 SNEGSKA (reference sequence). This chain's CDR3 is CSADALGTQETQYF. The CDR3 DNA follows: TGCAGTGCTGATGCGTTGGGGACCCAAGAGACCCAGTACTTC.

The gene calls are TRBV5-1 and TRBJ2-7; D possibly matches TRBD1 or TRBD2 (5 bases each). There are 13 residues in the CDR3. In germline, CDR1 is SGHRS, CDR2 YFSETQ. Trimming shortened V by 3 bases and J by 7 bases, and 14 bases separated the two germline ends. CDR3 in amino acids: CASSSGTDLEQYF. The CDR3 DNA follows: TGCGCCAGCAGCTCCGGGACGGACCTTGAGCAGTACTTC.

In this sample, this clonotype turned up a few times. In DNA form, the CDR3 reads TGTGCCACCAGCAGAGAGAACGGAGATACGCAGTATTTT. Translated, it gives CATSRENGDTQYF. V gene TRBV15 combines with J gene TRBJ2-3; D remains unclear. Germline V gene sequence: CDR1 LNHNV, CDR2 YYDKDF (reference sequence). The V end lost 0 bases, the J end lost 5 bases, and 6 bases lay between the germline ends. This CDR3 has 13 amino acids.

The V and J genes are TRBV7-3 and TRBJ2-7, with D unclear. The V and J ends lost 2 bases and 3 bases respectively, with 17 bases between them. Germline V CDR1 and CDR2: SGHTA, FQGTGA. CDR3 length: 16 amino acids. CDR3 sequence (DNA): TGTGCCAGCAGCTTATCGAGCGCTAAGGTCAGCTACGAGCAGTACTTC. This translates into CASSLSSAKVSYEQYF. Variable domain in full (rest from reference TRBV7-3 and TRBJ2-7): GAGVSQTPSNKVTEKGKYVELRCDPISGHTALYWYRQSLGQGPEFLIYFQGTGAADDSGLPNDRFFAVRPEGSVSTLKIQRTERGDSAVYLCASSLSSAKVSYEQYFGPGTRLTVT.

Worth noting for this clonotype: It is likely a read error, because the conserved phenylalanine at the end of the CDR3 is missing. The CDR3 nucleotides are TGCAGTGCTCGGACCCTGGGTGAGGAGACCCAGTACCTC. This sequence encodes CSARTLGEETQYL. The chain has TRBV20-1 and TRBJ2-5; no definite D call. Germline values: CDR1 DFQATT, CDR2 SNEGSKA (reference sequence). This CDR3 spans 13 amino acids. The ends were cut back, 5 bases at V and 5 bases at J, with 15 bases in the middle.

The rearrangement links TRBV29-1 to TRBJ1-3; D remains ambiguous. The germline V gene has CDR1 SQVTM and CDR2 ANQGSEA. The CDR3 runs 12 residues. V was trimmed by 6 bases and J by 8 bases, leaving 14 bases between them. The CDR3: CSVTGEWYTIYF. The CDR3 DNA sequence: TGCAGCGTAACTGGGGAATGGTACACCATATATTTT. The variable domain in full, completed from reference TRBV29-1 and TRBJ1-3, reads SAVISQKPSRDICQRGTSLTIQCQVDSQVTMMFWYRQQPGQSLTLIATANQGSEATYESGFVIDKFPISRPNLTFSTLTVSNMSPEDSSIYLCSVTGEWYTIYFGEGSWLTVV.

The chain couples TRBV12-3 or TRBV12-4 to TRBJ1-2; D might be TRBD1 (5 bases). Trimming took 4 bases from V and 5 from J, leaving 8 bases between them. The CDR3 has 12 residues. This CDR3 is CASSSGLYGYTF. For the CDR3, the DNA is TGTGCCAGCAGTTCGGGGCTGTATGGCTACACCTTC.

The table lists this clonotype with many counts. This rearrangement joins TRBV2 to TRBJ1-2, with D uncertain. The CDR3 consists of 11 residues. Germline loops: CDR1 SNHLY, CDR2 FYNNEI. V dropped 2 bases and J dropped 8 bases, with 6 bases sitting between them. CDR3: CASSETGGYTF. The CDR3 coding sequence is TGTGCCAGCAGTGAAACTGGAGGCTACACCTTC.

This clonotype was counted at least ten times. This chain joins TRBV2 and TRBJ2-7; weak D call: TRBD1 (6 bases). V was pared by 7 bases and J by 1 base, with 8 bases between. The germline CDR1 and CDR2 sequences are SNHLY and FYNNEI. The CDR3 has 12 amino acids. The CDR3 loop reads CASTGTSYEQYF. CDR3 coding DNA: TGTGCCAGCACCGGGACATCCTACGAGCAGTACTTC.